This TCR beta chain was obtained from a study of cytomegalovirus exposure and HLA in healthy donors. Study-wide points: Rare sequences made up most TCRs, while some public TCRs were found in many donors.

To note about this clone: Antigen unknown.

Trimming cost V 0 bases and J 5 bases, with 13 bases left between them. Germline V gives CDR1 LGHNA, CDR2 YSLEER. This CDR3 is 16 amino acids long. Using immunoSEQ multiplex PCR, the repertoire was profiled, and TCRdb retains in-frame clones only, with some absent. The table has 250,000 to 400,000 clones, 87% seen once. The rearrangement uses TRBV4-3 and TRBJ2-2, with D hard to call. The sequence derives from a woman aged 25 to 39 in good health and CMV-seropositive. Specimen: PBMCs. The DNA for the CDR3 is TGCGCCAGCAGCCAAGAAGTAGAAGGGAAAACCGGGGAGCTGTTTTTT. Translated: CASSQEVEGKTGELFF.